The rows below give T cell receptor beta chains drawn from one sample of a study of cytomegalovirus exposure and HLA in healthy donors. Assay used: immunoSEQ multiplex PCR; TCRdb lists only in-frame clones, some missing. The table records roughly 300,000 clones, roughly 90% of them present only once. Sequencing used PBMCs. These receptors all come from a woman under 30 in good health and CMV-seronegative. CDR3s include the opening cysteine and the closing phenylalanine or tryptophan. Each record gives: clone size, V gene, J gene, D gene, CDR3 protein, CDR3 DNA. D genes are given only for firm matches. Clone size is not always given. Where it is, it says once, few, many or a class for expanded clones.

-	TRBV5-1	TRBJ2-1	-	CASSREVVGGLDEQFF	TGCGCCAGCAGCCGAGAAGTGGTTGGTGGGCTCGATGAGCAGTTCTTC
-	TRBV15	TRBJ2-3	TRBD1	CATSPGPGQGIVDTQYF	TGTGCCACCAGTCCAGGCCCGGGACAGGGTATCGTGGATACGCAGTATTTT
-	TRBV14	TRBJ1-1	TRBD1	CASSPTGVRDTEAFF	TGTGCCAGCAGCCCCACAGGGGTTCGGGACACTGAAGCTTTCTTT
-	TRBV7-2	TRBJ1-2	-	CASQGQNYGYTF	TGTGCCAGCCAAGGACAGAACTATGGCTACACCTTC
-	TRBV25-1	TRBJ1-2	TRBD1	CASSGPQGASNYGYTF	TGTGCCAGCAGTGGCCCCCAGGGGGCTTCTAACTATGGCTACACCTTC
-	TRBV7-8	TRBJ2-2	-	CASSLDGLTGELFF	TGTGCCAGCAGCTTGGACGGACTCACCGGGGAGCTGTTTTTT
-	TRBV20-1	TRBJ2-1	-	CSARSDNEQFF	TGCAGTGCTAGATCCGACAATGAGCAGTTCTTC
-	TRBV5-6	TRBJ1-5	-	CASSLRQVNQPQHF	TGTGCCAGCAGCTTGAGACAGGTAAATCAGCCCCAGCATTTT
-	TRBV5-1	TRBJ2-5	TRBD2	CASSAAGLADQETQYF	TGCGCCAGCAGCGCCGCGGGACTAGCGGACCAAGAGACCCAGTACTTC
-	TRBV28	TRBJ1-3	-	CASSLRGTGNTIYF	TGTGCCAGCAGTTTACGGGGAACTGGAAACACCATATATTTT
-	TRBV6-5	TRBJ1-5	-	CASSRGNQPQHF	TGTGCCAGCAGTAGAGGCAATCAGCCCCAGCATTTT
few	TRBV7-2	TRBJ2-3	-	CASVSRGSTDTQYF	TGTGCCAGCGTCAGTCGGGGGAGCACAGATACGCAGTATTTT
-	TRBV7-2	TRBJ1-2	-	CASSLVRGELSGYTF	TGTGCCAGCAGCTTAGTTCGGGGGGAACTCAGTGGCTACACCTTC
-	TRBV2	TRBJ2-1	-	CATTAVVGEQFF	TGTGCCACCACCGCAGTTGTGGGCGAGCAGTTCTTC
-	TRBV6-5	TRBJ2-3	-	CASRGPSAQYF	TGTGCCAGCAGGGGCCCTTCGGCGCAGTATTTT
few	TRBV18	TRBJ1-4	-	CASSPGATNEKLFF	TGTGCCAGCTCACCGGGAGCAACTAATGAAAAACTGTTTTTT
-	TRBV7-3	TRBJ2-3	-	CASNGGEDTQYF	TGTGCCAGCAACGGAGGAGAAGATACGCAGTATTTT
-	TRBV28	TRBJ2-4	TRBD1	CASSLLRGLSSKNIQYF	TGTGCCAGCAGTCTTCTCAGGGGGCTATCGTCCAAAAACATTCAGTACTTC
-	TRBV27	TRBJ2-5	TRBD1	CASGPDREQETQYF	TGTGCCAGCGGACCGGACAGGGAACAAGAGACCCAGTACTTC